This record concerns one T cell receptor (beta chain) sequence. These data are taken from a study of blood T cell repertoires in COVID-19. As for the study in general: Italy, Spain and the United States were the sources of the convalescent and acute COVID-19 samples. In each case, the material was cDNA or gDNA derived from T cells, B-cell-depleted T cells, or PBMCs.

In the original analysis: Counts of nucleated cells, estimated from reference gene primer amplification, were obtained. Sequencing used immunoSEQ multiplex PCR; TCRdb keeps in-frame clones, though not all of them. For V, J and clone size, that table is used; D and trimming come from the DNA. The sample lists 84,000 or so clones; under 85% were seen once. Deletions cut 5 bases from V and 3 bases from J, with 8 bases between. The CDR3 length is 12 residues. Looked up from germline, CDR1 is SGHVS and CDR2 is FQNEAQ. Specimen: peripheral blood. The sequence was collected from a woman older than 75 with acute or convalescent COVID-19. The chain couples TRBV7-8 to TRBJ2-7; D remains ambiguous. The CDR3, as DNA: TGTGCCAGCAGCACAAGTCGCTACGAGCAGTACTTC. This sequence encodes CASSTSRYEQYF.